Listed below are T cell receptor beta chains from one sample, sequenced in a study of shared clonotypes between healthy human individuals. Only in-frame clones appear in the TCRdb table, and some are missing; sequencing was by immunoSEQ multiplex PCR. The sample has over 2 million clones; 85% to 95% are singletons. The sample consisted of naive CD8+ T cells sorted from blood. The receptors shown here come from a man aged 18 to 30 in good health. Each CDR3 is given with its conserved first and last residue. The order of the fields is J gene, clone size, D gene, V gene, CDR3 protein, CDR3 DNA. The D gene is left open where the match is weak. The size entry is marked missing in some rows and otherwise reads once, few, many or a size class.

J: TRBJ2-1
size: few
D: -
V: TRBV25-1
CDR3: CASGEEWGEQFF
DNA: TGTGCCAGCGGAGAAGAGTGGGGTGAGCAGTTCTTC

J: TRBJ1-1
size: -
D: -
V: TRBV7-9
CDR3: CASSAPSRGTEAFF
DNA: TGTGCCAGCAGCGCCCCGTCTCGGGGCACTGAAGCTTTCTTT

J: TRBJ2-1
size: -
D: -
V: TRBV7-9
CDR3: CASSLVGSNEQFF
DNA: TGTGCCAGCAGCTTAGTGGGGTCTAATGAGCAGTTCTTC

J: TRBJ1-2
size: -
D: -
V: TRBV28
CDR3: CASSFDIFLRTEYYGYTF
DNA: TGTGCCAGCAGTTTCGATATATTCCTGCGGACGGAATACTATGGCTACACCTTC

J: TRBJ2-3
size: -
D: -
V: TRBV7-9
CDR3: CASSPAGQVDTQYF
DNA: TGTGCCAGCAGCCCAGCAGGGCAGGTAGATACGCAGTATTTT

J: TRBJ1-2
size: -
D: -
V: TRBV4-1
CDR3: CASQVGPSSTGYGYTF
DNA: TGCGCCAGTCAGGTGGGACCTTCTTCTACCGGCTATGGCTACACCTTC

J: TRBJ2-1
size: -
D: TRBD2
V: TRBV6-5
CDR3: CASNIPSGNEQFF
DNA: TGTGCCAGCAATATCCCTAGCGGGAATGAGCAGTTCTTC

J: TRBJ2-7
size: -
D: TRBD2
V: TRBV6-5
CDR3: CASNREASYEQYF
DNA: TGTGCCAGCAATCGGGAGGCCTCCTACGAGCAGTACTTC

J: TRBJ2-7
size: -
D: -
V: TRBV6-5
CDR3: CASSVGLGAEQYF
DNA: TGTGCCAGCAGTGTGGGTTTGGGGGCCGAGCAGTACTTC

J: TRBJ2-3
size: -
D: TRBD2
V: TRBV27
CDR3: CASSLQAGGPPDTQYF
DNA: TGTGCCAGCAGTTTACAAGCGGGGGGCCCCCCGGATACGCAGTATTTT

J: TRBJ2-7
size: -
D: TRBD1
V: TRBV5-6
CDR3: CASSFEGADEQYF
DNA: TGTGCCAGCAGCTTTGAGGGGGCGGACGAGCAGTACTTC

J: TRBJ2-3
size: once
D: TRBD1
V: TRBV28
CDR3: CASSSQIVDRVTDTQYF
DNA: TGTGCCAGCAGTTCCCAGATCGTGGACAGGGTAACAGATACGCAGTATTTT

J: TRBJ1-6
size: -
D: -
V: TRBV2
CDR3: CASSEGYSPLHF
DNA: TGTGCCAGCAGTGAAGGGTATTCACCCCTCCACTTT

J: TRBJ2-7
size: -
D: -
V: TRBV27
CDR3: CASSFQGRSYEQYF
DNA: TGTGCCAGCAGTTTCCAGGGGAGGTCCTACGAGCAGTACTTC

J: TRBJ2-3
size: -
D: -
V: TRBV2
CDR3: CASTQGGTDTQYF
DNA: TGTGCCAGCACGCAGGGAGGCACAGATACGCAGTATTTT

J: TRBJ2-5
size: -
D: TRBD1
V: TRBV27
CDR3: CASSLSGQGLETQYF
DNA: TGTGCCAGCAGTTTATCGGGACAGGGGTTAGAGACCCAGTACTTC

J: TRBJ1-1
size: once
D: TRBD1
V: TRBV14
CDR3: CASSPGTGGGNTEAFF
DNA: TGTGCCAGCAGCCCCGGGACAGGGGGAGGGAACACTGAAGCTTTCTTT

J: TRBJ2-7
size: -
D: -
V: TRBV27
CDR3: CASSLSGDGGRRYF
DNA: TGTGCCAGCAGTTTATCTGGGGACGGGGGCCGGCGGTACTTC

J: TRBJ1-1
size: -
D: -
V: TRBV6-5
CDR3: CASSQSTGNTEAFF
DNA: TGTGCCAGCAGTCAATCGACAGGGAACACTGAAGCTTTCTTT

J: TRBJ2-3
size: once
D: -
V: TRBV6-6
CDR3: CASSYWGTGSTDTQYF
DNA: TGTGCCAGCAGTTACTGGGGTACCGGGAGCACAGATACGCAGTATTTT

J: TRBJ2-5
size: -
D: TRBD2
V: TRBV27
CDR3: CASSTAGLAGMETQYF
DNA: TGTGCCAGCAGTACCGCGGGACTAGCGGGGATGGAGACCCAGTACTTC

J: TRBJ2-1
size: -
D: -
V: TRBV6-5
CDR3: CASSYSTGRYNEQFF
DNA: TGTGCCAGCAGTTACTCGACGGGGAGGTACAATGAGCAGTTCTTC

J: TRBJ1-5
size: -
D: -
V: TRBV11-2
CDR3: CASSLSGQIGNQPQHF
DNA: TGTGCCAGCAGCTTATCGGGCCAGATCGGCAATCAGCCCCAGCATTTT

J: TRBJ2-7
size: -
D: TRBD2
V: TRBV27
CDR3: CASSEGGLAGGPNEQYF
DNA: TGTGCCAGCAGCGAAGGTGGACTAGCGGGAGGTCCAAACGAGCAGTACTTC

J: TRBJ2-3
size: once
D: TRBD1
V: TRBV11-2
CDR3: CASSTGGSDTQYF
DNA: TGTGCCAGCAGCACAGGGGGTTCAGATACGCAGTATTTT

J: TRBJ2-1
size: -
D: -
V: TRBV27
CDR3: CASSLVIDGSSYNEQFF
DNA: TGTGCCAGCAGTTTAGTGATCGACGGAAGCTCCTACAATGAGCAGTTCTTC

J: TRBJ2-1
size: -
D: -
V: TRBV4-3
CDR3: CASSQDGQTYNEQFF
DNA: TGCGCCAGCAGCCAAGATGGGCAGACCTACAATGAGCAGTTCTTC

J: TRBJ2-7
size: -
D: TRBD1
V: TRBV19
CDR3: CASSIVHRGYEQYF
DNA: TGTGCCAGTAGTATTGTTCACAGGGGTTACGAGCAGTACTTC

J: TRBJ2-5
size: few
D: -
V: TRBV7-7
CDR3: CASSLSHQETQYF
DNA: TGTGCTAGCAGCTTATCCCATCAAGAGACCCAGTACTTC

J: TRBJ1-1
size: -
D: -
V: TRBV7-8
CDR3: CASSLASGWTGTEAFF
DNA: TGTGCCAGCAGCTTAGCGTCGGGGTGGACCGGCACTGAAGCTTTCTTT

J: TRBJ2-7
size: -
D: TRBD2
V: TRBV9
CDR3: CASSPNPELAGNEQYF
DNA: TGTGCCAGCAGCCCAAACCCTGAGTTAGCGGGTAACGAGCAGTACTTC

J: TRBJ1-1
size: -
D: -
V: TRBV27
CDR3: CASSVRASNTEAFF
DNA: TGTGCCAGCAGTGTAAGGGCTTCCAACACTGAAGCTTTCTTT

J: TRBJ2-7
size: once
D: TRBD1
V: TRBV18
CDR3: CASSASGTENYEQYF
DNA: TGTGCCAGCTCAGCATCCGGGACAGAGAATTACGAGCAGTACTTC

J: TRBJ2-2
size: -
D: TRBD1
V: TRBV2
CDR3: CASSELTGGWSTGELFF
DNA: TGTGCCAGCAGCGAATTAACAGGGGGCTGGAGCACCGGGGAGCTGTTTTTT

J: TRBJ2-3
size: -
D: -
V: TRBV4-1
CDR3: CASSENRYPDTQYF
DNA: TGCGCCAGCAGCGAAAACAGGTACCCAGATACGCAGTATTTT

J: TRBJ2-1
size: once
D: -
V: TRBV4-3
CDR3: CASSLRYRDSYNEQFF
DNA: TGCGCCAGCAGCCTCCGATACCGGGACTCCTACAATGAGCAGTTCTTC

J: TRBJ2-1
size: -
D: TRBD1
V: TRBV29-1
CDR3: CSVRDRGYSYNEQFF
DNA: TGCAGCGTACGGGACAGGGGGTACTCCTACAATGAGCAGTTCTTC

J: TRBJ1-2
size: -
D: -
V: TRBV29-1
CDR3: CSSSGDYGYTF
DNA: TGCAGCAGCTCCGGCGACTATGGCTACACCTTC

J: TRBJ1-2
size: -
D: TRBD1
V: TRBV29-1
CDR3: CSVEVGTGVVAANYGYTF
DNA: TGCAGCGTTGAAGTTGGGACAGGGGTAGTAGCCGCTAACTATGGCTACACCTTC

J: TRBJ2-7
size: -
D: -
V: TRBV27
CDR3: CASSPYHWGEDYEQYF
DNA: TGTGCCAGCAGTCCCTATCATTGGGGGGAGGACTACGAGCAGTACTTC

J: TRBJ2-5
size: -
D: TRBD2
V: TRBV5-6
CDR3: CASSLEGLAGGWGETQYF
DNA: TGTGCCAGCAGCTTAGAGGGACTAGCGGGAGGATGGGGAGAGACCCAGTACTTC

J: TRBJ2-7
size: -
D: TRBD2
V: TRBV10-2
CDR3: CASGGGYEQYF
DNA: TGCGCCAGCGGCGGGGGCTACGAGCAGTACTTC

J: TRBJ2-7
size: -
D: -
V: TRBV6-6
CDR3: CASSLTLGQSYEQYF
DNA: TGTGCCAGCAGTTTGACACTTGGCCAGTCCTACGAGCAGTACTTC

J: TRBJ2-2
size: once
D: -
V: TRBV27
CDR3: CASSLVRGTNTGELFF
DNA: TGTGCCAGCAGTTTGGTGCGCGGGACCAACACCGGGGAGCTGTTTTTT

J: TRBJ1-2
size: -
D: -
V: TRBV11-2
CDR3: CASSHGLSGYTF
DNA: TGTGCCAGCAGCCACGGACTGTCTGGCTACACCTTC

J: TRBJ1-3
size: -
D: -
V: TRBV2
CDR3: CASSDGLSGNTIYF
DNA: TGTGCCAGCAGTGACGGGTTATCTGGAAACACCATATATTTT

J: TRBJ2-7
size: -
D: -
V: TRBV6-1
CDR3: CASSDLGRYEQYF
DNA: TGTGCCAGCAGTGATCTAGGGCGCTACGAGCAGTACTTC

J: TRBJ1-2
size: -
D: -
V: TRBV6-6
CDR3: CASSYFFQAGYTF
DNA: TGTGCCAGCAGTTATTTTTTTCAGGCGGGCTACACCTTC

J: TRBJ2-7
size: -
D: TRBD2
V: TRBV7-9
CDR3: CASSLPLPGLADHGDEQYF
DNA: TGTGCCAGCAGCTTACCACTCCCGGGACTAGCGGACCACGGCGACGAGCAGTACTTC